This record looks at one T cell receptor (beta chain) sequence and its context. Profiling relied on immunoSEQ multiplex PCR, and the TCRdb table lists in-frame clones only, not all of them. Of approximately 150,000 clones listed, 91% are singletons. The record originates from a study of control samples from healthy donors and cancer patients. Sequencing used blood. The clonotype comes from a woman between 35 and 50 years old in good health.

CDR3 DNA: TGTGCCAGCAGTGAATATGGTGAAGCTAGGGGGCAGTTCTTC. Translated, it gives CASSEYGEARGQFF. This sequence joins TRBV25-1 and TRBJ2-1; D possibly corresponds to TRBD1 (5 bases). Germline V lookup: CDR1 MGHDK, CDR2 SYGVNS. The V gene lost 0 bases and the J gene lost 12 bases, with 15 bases spanning the gap. The CDR3 extends over 14 amino acids. Full variable domain (missing parts from reference TRBV25-1 and TRBJ2-1): EADIYQTPRYLVIGTGKKITLECSQTMGHDKMYWYQQDPGMELHLIHYSYGVNSTEKGDLSSESTVSRIRTEHFPLTLESARPSHTSQYLCASSEYGEARGQFFGPGTRLTVL.